This T cell receptor (beta chain) was recorded in a study of T-cell reconstitution after alpha-beta-depleted transplantation in children. Researchers prepared the TCRbeta library using unique molecular identifiers, the study reports. TCRdb used MiXCR to reprocess the PCR reads, holding one entry per CDR3 protein. Seen here are 450,000 to 550,000 distinct CDR3 sequences, roughly 10% observed once, and the top ten hold about 14%. Study-level results: Alpha-beta T cells about two months after transplant reportedly derived from several hundred expanded graft clones. Recipient T cells and thymic progenitors that survived were the source of the high TCRbeta diversity seen at day 60 in some patients. T cells produced anew were the main source of T-cell counts and diversity one year after transplant.

V trimming: 1 base; J trimming: 2 bases; junction bases outside the gene matches: 1. This CDR3 comprises 16 residues. Germline V CDR1 and CDR2: SGHTA, FQGNSA. This clonotype was detected many times. What it binds is unknown. The chain joins TRBV7-2 to TRBJ2-7; TRBD2 matches at 14 bases. The source material was PBMCs, mostly from graft donor cells, sampled 180 days after TCRalphabeta/CD19-depleted stem cell transplant. The receptor comes from a female patient between 2 and 10 years old who had a stem cell transplant for aplastic anemia, so the T cells may come from the graft donor. CDR3 protein: CASSLGLAGGPYEQYF. Written as DNA, the CDR3 is TGTGCCAGCAGCTTAGGACTAGCGGGGGGGCCCTACGAGCAGTACTTC.